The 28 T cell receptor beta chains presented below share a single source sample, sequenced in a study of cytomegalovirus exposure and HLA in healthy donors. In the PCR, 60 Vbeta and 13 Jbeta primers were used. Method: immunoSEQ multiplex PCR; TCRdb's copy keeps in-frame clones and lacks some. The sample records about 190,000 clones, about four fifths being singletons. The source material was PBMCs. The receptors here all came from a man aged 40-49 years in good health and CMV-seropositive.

The CDR3 here is CASSLREVDTGELFF. For the CDR3, the DNA is TGCGCCAGCAGCCTTCGGGAGGTGGACACCGGGGAGCTGTTTTTT. The chain couples TRBV5-1 to TRBJ2-2; 7 nucleotides line up with TRBD2. With V trimmed by 4 bases and J by 3 bases, 6 bases remained unmatched. The CDR3 has 15 amino acids. Germline CDR1 and CDR2: SGHRS and YFSETQ.

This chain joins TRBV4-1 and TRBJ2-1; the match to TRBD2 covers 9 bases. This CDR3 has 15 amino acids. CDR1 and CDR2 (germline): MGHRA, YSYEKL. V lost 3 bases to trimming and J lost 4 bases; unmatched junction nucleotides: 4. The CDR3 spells CASSQQRGEYNEQFF. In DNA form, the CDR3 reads TGCGCCAGCAGCCAGCAGCGGGGGGAATACAATGAGCAGTTCTTC.

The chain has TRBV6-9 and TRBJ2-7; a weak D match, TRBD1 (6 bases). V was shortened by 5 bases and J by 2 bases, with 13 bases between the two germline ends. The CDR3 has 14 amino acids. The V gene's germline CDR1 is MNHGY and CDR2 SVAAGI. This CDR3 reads CASSKWGPAYEQYF. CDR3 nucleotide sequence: TGTGCCAGCAGTAAGTGGGGGCCGGCCTACGAGCAGTACTTC.

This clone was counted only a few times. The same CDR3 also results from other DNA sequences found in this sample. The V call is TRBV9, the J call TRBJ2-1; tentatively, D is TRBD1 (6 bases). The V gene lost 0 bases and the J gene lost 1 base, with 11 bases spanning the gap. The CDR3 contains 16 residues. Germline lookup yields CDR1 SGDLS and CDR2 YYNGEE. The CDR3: CASSVGGRGSYNEQFF. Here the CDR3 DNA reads TGTGCCAGCAGCGTAGGGGGCAGGGGATCCTACAATGAGCAGTTCTTC.

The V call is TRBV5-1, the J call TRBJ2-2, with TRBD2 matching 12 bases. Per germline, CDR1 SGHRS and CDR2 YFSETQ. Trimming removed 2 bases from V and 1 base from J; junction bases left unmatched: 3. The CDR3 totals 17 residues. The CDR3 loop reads CASSLELAGGNTGELFF. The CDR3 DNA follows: TGCGCCAGCAGCTTAGAACTAGCGGGAGGGAACACCGGGGAGCTGTTTTTT.

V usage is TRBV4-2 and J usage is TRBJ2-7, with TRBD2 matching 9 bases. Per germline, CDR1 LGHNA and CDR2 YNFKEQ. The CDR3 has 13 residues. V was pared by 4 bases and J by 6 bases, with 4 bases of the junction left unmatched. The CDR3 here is CASSPSTSGEQYF. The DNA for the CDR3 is TGTGCCAGCAGCCCGTCGACTAGCGGCGAGCAGTACTTC.

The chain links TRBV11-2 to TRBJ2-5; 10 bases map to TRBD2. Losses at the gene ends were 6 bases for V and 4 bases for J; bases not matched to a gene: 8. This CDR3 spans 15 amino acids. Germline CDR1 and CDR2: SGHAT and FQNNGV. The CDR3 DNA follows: TGTGCCAGCAGGTCTCAAGCGGGAGGGCGAGAGACCCAGTACTTC. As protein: CASRSQAGGRETQYF.

This chain's CDR3 is CAISGAGGALGQPQHF. The CDR3 coding sequence is TGTGCCATCAGCGGGGCGGGCGGGGCGCTCGGTCAGCCCCAGCATTTT. The rearrangement joins TRBV10-3 to TRBJ1-5; D may be TRBD1 (5 bases). The CDR3 loop spans 16 amino acids. Germline V gene sequence: CDR1 ENHRY, CDR2 SYGVKD. Trimming took 6 bases from V and 6 from J, leaving 21 bases between them.

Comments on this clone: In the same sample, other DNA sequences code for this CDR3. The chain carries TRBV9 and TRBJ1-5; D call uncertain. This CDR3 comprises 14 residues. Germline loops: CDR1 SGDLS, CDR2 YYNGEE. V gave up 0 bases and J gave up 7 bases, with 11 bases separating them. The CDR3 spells CASSVDGAGQPQHF. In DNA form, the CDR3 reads TGTGCCAGCAGCGTAGACGGAGCCGGACAGCCCCAGCATTTT.

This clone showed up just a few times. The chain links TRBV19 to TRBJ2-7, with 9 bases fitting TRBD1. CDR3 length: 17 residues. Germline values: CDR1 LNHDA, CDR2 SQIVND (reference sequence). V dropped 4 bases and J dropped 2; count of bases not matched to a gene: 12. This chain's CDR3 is CASSTGGQGFEAYEQYF. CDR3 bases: TGTGCCAGTAGTACTGGAGGACAGGGGTTTGAGGCCTACGAGCAGTACTTC.

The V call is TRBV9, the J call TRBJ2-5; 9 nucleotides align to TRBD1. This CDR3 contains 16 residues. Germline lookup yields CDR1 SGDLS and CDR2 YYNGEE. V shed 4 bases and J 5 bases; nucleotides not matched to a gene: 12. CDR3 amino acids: CASSTGQGGVGETQYF. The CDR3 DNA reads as TGTGCCAGCAGCACGGGACAGGGAGGAGTTGGGGAGACCCAGTACTTC.

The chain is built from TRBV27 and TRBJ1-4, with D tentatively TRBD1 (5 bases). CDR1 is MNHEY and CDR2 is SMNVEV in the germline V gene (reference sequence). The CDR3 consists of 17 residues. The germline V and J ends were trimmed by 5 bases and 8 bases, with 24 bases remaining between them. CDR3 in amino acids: CASSVGQGNSLTEKLFF. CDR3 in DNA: TGTGCCAGCAGTGTGGGGCAGGGTAACTCACTGACCGAAAAACTGTTTTTT.

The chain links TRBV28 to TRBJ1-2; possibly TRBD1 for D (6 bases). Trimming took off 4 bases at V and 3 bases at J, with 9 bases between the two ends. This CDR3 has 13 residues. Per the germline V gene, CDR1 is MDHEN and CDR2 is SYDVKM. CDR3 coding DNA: TGTGCCAGCAGTTCAACAGGGTACTATGGCTACACCTTC. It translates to CASSSTGYYGYTF.

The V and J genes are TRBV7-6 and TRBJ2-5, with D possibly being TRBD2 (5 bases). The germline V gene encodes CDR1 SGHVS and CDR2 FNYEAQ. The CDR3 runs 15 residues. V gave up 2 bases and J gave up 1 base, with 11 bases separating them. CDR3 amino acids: CASSLLAGPQETQYF. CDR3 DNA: TGTGCCAGCAGCTTATTGGCGGGCCCCCAAGAGACCCAGTACTTC.

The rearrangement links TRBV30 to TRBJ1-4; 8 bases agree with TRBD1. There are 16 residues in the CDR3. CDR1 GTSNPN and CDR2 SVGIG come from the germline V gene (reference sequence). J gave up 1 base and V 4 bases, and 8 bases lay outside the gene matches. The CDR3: CAWIFTGGRTNEKLFF. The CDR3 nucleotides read TGTGCCTGGATCTTCACAGGGGGTCGAACTAATGAAAAACTGTTTTTT.

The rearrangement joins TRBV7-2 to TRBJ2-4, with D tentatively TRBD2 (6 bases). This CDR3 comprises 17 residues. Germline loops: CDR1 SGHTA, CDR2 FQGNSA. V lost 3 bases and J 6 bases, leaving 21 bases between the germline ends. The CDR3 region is CASSFGAGLPSPNIQYF. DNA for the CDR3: TGTGCCAGCAGCTTTGGAGCGGGCCTTCCCTCGCCAAACATTCAGTACTTC. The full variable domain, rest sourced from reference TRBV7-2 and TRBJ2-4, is GAGVSQSPSNKVTEKGKDVELRCDPISGHTALYWYRQSLGQGLEFLIYFQGNSAPDKSGLPSDRFSAERTGGSVSTLTIQRTQQEDSAVYLCASSFGAGLPSPNIQYFGAGTRLSVL.

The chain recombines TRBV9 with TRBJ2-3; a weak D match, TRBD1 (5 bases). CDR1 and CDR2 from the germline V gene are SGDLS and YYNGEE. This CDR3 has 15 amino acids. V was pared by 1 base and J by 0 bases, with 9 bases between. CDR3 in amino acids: CASSVRGTSTDTQYF. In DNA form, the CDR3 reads TGTGCCAGCAGCGTAAGGGGTACCAGCACAGATACGCAGTATTTT. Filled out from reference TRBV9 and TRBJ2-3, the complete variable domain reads DSGVTQTPKHLITATGQRVTLRCSPRSGDLSVYWYQQSLDQGLQFLIQYYNGEERAKGNILERFSAQQFPDLHSELNLSSLELGDSALYFCASSVRGTSTDTQYFGPGTRLTVL.

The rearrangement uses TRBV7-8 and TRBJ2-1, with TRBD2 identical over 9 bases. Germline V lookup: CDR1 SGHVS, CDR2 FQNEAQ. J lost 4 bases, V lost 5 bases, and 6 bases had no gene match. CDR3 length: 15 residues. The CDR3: CASSPGLAYYNEQFF. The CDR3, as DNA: TGTGCCAGCAGCCCTGGACTAGCGTATTACAATGAGCAGTTCTTC.

The CDR3 protein is CASTVQGHYGYTF. In DNA form, the CDR3 reads TGTGCCAGCACCGTACAGGGGCACTATGGCTACACCTTC. V is TRBV5-4 and J is TRBJ1-2, with TRBD1 identical over 7 bases. V lost 6 bases to trimming and J lost 3 bases; unmatched junction nucleotides: 5. Germline V lookup: CDR1 SGHNT, CDR2 YYREEE (reference sequence). This CDR3 has 13 amino acids.

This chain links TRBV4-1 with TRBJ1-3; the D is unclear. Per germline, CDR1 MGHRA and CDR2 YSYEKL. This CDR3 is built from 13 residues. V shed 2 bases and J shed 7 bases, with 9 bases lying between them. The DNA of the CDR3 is TGCGCCAGCAGCCAACTTCTCGGGAACACCATATATTTT. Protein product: CASSQLLGNTIYF.

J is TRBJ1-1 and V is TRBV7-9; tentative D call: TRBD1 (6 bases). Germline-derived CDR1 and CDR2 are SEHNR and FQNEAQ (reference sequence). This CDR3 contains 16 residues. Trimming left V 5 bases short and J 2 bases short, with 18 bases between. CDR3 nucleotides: TGTGCCAGCAGCCTAAGTGTGAGGGGGGGAAACACTGAAGCTTTCTTT. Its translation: CASSLSVRGGNTEAFF. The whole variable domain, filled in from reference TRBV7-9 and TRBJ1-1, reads DTGVSQNPRHKITKRGQNVTFRCDPISEHNRLYWYRQTLGQGPEFLTYFQNEAQLEKSRLLSDRFSAERPKGSFSTLEIQRTEQGDSAMYLCASSLSVRGGNTEAFFGQGTRLTVV.

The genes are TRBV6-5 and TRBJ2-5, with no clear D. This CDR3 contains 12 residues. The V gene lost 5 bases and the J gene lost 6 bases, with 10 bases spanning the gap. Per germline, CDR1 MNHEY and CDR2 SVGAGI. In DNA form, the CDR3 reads TGTGCCAGCAGTGAAGCGCAGAAGACCCAGTACTTC. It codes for CASSEAQKTQYF.

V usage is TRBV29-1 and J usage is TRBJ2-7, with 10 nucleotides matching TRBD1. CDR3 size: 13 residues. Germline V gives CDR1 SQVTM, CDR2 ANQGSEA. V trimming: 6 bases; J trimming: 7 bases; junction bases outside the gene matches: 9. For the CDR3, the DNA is TGCAGCGTAAGAGGGACAGGGGTTTCGGAGCAGTACTTC. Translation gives CSVRGTGVSEQYF.

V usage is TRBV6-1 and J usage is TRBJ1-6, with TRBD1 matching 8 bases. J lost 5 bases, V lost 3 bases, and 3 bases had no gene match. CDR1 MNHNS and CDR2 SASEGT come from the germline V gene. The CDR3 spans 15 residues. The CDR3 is CASSDLDRDNSPLHF. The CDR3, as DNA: TGTGCCAGCAGTGACTTGGACAGGGATAATTCACCCCTCCACTTT.

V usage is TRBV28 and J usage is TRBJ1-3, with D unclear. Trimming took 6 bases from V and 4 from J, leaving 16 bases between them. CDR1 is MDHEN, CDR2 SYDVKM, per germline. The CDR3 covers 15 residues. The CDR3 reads CASSPPVGVGNTIYF. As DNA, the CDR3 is TGTGCCAGCAGCCCCCCGGTGGGAGTAGGAAACACCATATATTTT.

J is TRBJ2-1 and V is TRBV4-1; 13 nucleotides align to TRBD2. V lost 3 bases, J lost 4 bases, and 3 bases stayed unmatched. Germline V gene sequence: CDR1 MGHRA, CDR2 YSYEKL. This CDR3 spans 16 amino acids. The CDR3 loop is CASSQQLAGGYNEQFF. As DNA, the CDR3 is TGCGCCAGCAGCCAGCAACTAGCGGGGGGGTACAATGAGCAGTTCTTC.

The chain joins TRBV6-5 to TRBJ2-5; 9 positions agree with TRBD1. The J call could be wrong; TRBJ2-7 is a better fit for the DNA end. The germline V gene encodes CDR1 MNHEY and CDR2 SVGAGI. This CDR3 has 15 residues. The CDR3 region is CASRRTGTGRYEQYF. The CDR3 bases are TGTGCCAGCAGGAGAACCGGGACAGGGCGCTACGAGCAGTACTTC.

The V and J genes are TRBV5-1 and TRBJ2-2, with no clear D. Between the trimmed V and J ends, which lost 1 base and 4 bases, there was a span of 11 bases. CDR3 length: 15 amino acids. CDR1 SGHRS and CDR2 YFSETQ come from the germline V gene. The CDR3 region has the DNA TGCGCCAGCAGCTTGCGGGTCCTGGGCACCGGGGAGCTGTTTTTT. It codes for CASSLRVLGTGELFF.